These 29 T cell receptor beta chains share one sample of origin, sequenced in a study of T-cell reconstitution after alpha-beta-depleted transplantation in children. Unique molecular identifiers were incorporated during preparation of the TCRbeta library. TCRdb re-called the PCR reads through MiXCR, storing one row per CDR3 protein. Of 600,000 to 700,000 distinct CDR3 sequences in the sample, around a sixth were seen once. This sample comprised PBMCs from the stem cell graft donor, obtained from the stem cell graft. Receptor source: a human donor who donated a stem cell graft to a child with acute myeloid leukemia.

This clonotype has at least ten counts. The chain carries TRBV7-3 and TRBJ2-2; possibly TRBD1 or TRBD2 for D (5 bases each). Germline CDR1 and CDR2: SGHTA and FQGTGA. The ends were cut back, 0 bases at V and 5 bases at J, with 10 bases in the middle. This CDR3 comprises 15 residues. In DNA, the CDR3 is TGTGCCAGCAGCTTAACAGGGACGAGGACCGGGGAGCTGTTTTTT. Translated, it gives CASSLTGTRTGELFF.

This clonotype occurred many times. The rearrangement joins TRBV6-6 to TRBJ2-5; D remains unclear. The CDR3 runs to 11 residues. The V gene lost 8 bases and the J gene lost 2 bases, with 6 bases spanning the gap. Germline V gives CDR1 MNHNY, CDR2 SVGAGI (reference sequence). In DNA form, the CDR3 reads TGTGCCAGCGGGGATCAAGAGACCCAGTACTTC. Protein sequence: CASGDQETQYF.

Ten or more counts support this clonotype. The chain recombines TRBV20-1 with TRBJ1-5; D gene uncertain. Germline V gene data show CDR1 as DFQATT and CDR2 as SNEGSKA (reference sequence). The V and J ends lost 2 bases and 0 bases respectively, with 11 bases between them. This CDR3 spans 15 amino acids. For the CDR3, the DNA is TGCAGTGCTAGAAAGACGGGGTATAGCAATCAGCCCCAGCATTTT. This sequence encodes CSARKTGYSNQPQHF.

The rearrangement joins TRBV4-2 to TRBJ2-7; 7 bases are shared with TRBD1. The trim removed 4 bases at V and 2 bases at J, leaving 8 bases unmatched. In germline, CDR1 is LGHNA, CDR2 YNFKEQ. This CDR3 is 15 amino acids long. CDR3 sequence (DNA): TGTGCCAGCAGCCCTGCCCTGACAGGGACCTACGAGCAGTACGTC. Protein: CASSPALTGTYEQYV.

This clonotype has at least ten counts. This rearrangement joins TRBV29-1 to TRBJ2-7, with 9 bases lining up with TRBD1. The ends lost 5 bases at V and 6 bases at J; junction bases unmatched: 5. CDR1 and CDR2 (germline): SQVTM, ANQGSEA. The CDR3 consists of 12 residues. The CDR3 spells CSVPGTGTEQYF. DNA of the CDR3: TGCAGCGTTCCCGGGACAGGGACCGAGCAGTACTTC.

This clonotype has only a few counts. J is TRBJ1-5 and V is TRBV5-1, with 10 bases that match TRBD1. From germline, CDR1 is SGHRS and CDR2 YFSETQ. The CDR3 loop spans 15 amino acids. Trimming took 5 bases from V and 1 from J; bases not matched to a gene: 3. The CDR3 nucleotides read TGCGCCAGCAGACCGGACAGGGGGAGCAATCAGCCCCAGCATTTT. Translation gives CASRPDRGSNQPQHF. The whole variable domain, filled in from reference TRBV5-1 and TRBJ1-5, reads KAGVTQTPRYLIKTRGQQVTLSCSPISGHRSVSWYQQTPGQGLQFLFEYFSETQRNKGNFPGRFSGRQFSNSRSEMNVSTLELGDSALYLCASRPDRGSNQPQHFGDGTRLSIL.

V usage is TRBV20-1 and J usage is TRBJ2-7, with D unclear. V was shortened by 5 bases and J by 5 bases, with 10 bases between the two germline ends. Looked up from germline, CDR1 is DFQATT and CDR2 is SNEGSKA (reference sequence). The CDR3 spans 11 residues. The CDR3: CSAPKGHEQYV. The CDR3 DNA is TGCAGTGCTCCCAAAGGGCACGAGCAGTACGTC.

This clonotype was observed at least ten times. The chain uses TRBV12-3 or TRBV12-4 and TRBJ1-4, with 7 bases matching TRBD1. V lost 3 bases, J lost 4 bases, and 8 bases stayed unmatched. This CDR3 is 16 amino acids long. The CDR3 sequence is CASSLRQGRGNEKLFF. The CDR3 DNA reads TGTGCCAGCAGTTTGCGACAGGGACGGGGTAATGAAAAACTGTTTTTT.

Comment on this clonotype: One end of the junction is discordant with germline, which a read error may explain. V usage is TRBV6-1 and J usage is TRBJ2-1; TRBD2 matches at 9 bases. Germline V gene data show CDR1 as MNHNS and CDR2 as SASEGT. The CDR3 spans 13 residues. The CDR3 region is CASSPRAGGSGSF. CDR3 sequence (DNA): TGTGCCAGCAGTCCGCGAGCGGGGGGATCCGGTTCCTTC.

This clonotype came up many times. The chain recombines TRBV11-2 with TRBJ2-1; D might be TRBD1 or TRBD2, each matching 5 bases. The germline V gene encodes CDR1 SGHAT and CDR2 FQNNGV. Trimming stripped 0 bases from V and 0 bases from J, with 6 bases between. CDR3 length equals 15 residues. CDR3: CASSLDGGSYNEQFF. DNA for the CDR3: TGTGCCAGCAGCTTAGATGGGGGCTCCTACAATGAGCAGTTCTTC.

This clonotype has a handful of counts. The chain combines TRBV7-2 with TRBJ2-7; D is perhaps TRBD1 (5 bases). Trimming stripped 2 bases from V and 5 bases from J, with 10 bases between. Germline CDR1 reads SGHTA; CDR2 reads FQGNSA. The CDR3 has 13 residues. Here the CDR3 reads CASSLNRKNEQYF. The CDR3 DNA follows: TGTGCCAGCAGCTTAAACAGGAAAAACGAGCAGTACTTC.

There are a few counts of this clonotype. The chain couples TRBV11-2 to TRBJ2-7; 8 positions agree with TRBD1. Germline values: CDR1 SGHAT, CDR2 FQNNGV. The CDR3 covers 18 residues. V shed 0 bases, J shed 0 bases, and the junction held 10 bases outside the gene matches. The CDR3 sequence is CASSLETGANPSSYEQYF. The CDR3 DNA reads as TGTGCCAGCAGCTTAGAGACAGGGGCCAACCCGAGCTCCTACGAGCAGTACTTC.

The sample holds many counts of this clonotype. The V and J genes are TRBV13 and TRBJ1-1; no firm D call. CDR1 is PRHDT, CDR2 FYEKMQ, per germline (reference sequence). CDR3 length equals 14 residues. V lost 7 bases and J 1 base, leaving 13 bases between the germline ends. CDR3 sequence reads: CASTHRRGNTEAFF. CDR3 sequence (DNA): TGTGCCAGCACCCACCGGCGGGGGAACACTGAAGCTTTCTTT.

The table lists this clonotype with a few counts. V and J are TRBV6-5 and TRBJ2-1, with 7 bases aligning to TRBD1. The CDR3 has 17 residues. J was trimmed by 3 bases and V by 2 bases; bases with no gene match: 10. Germline CDR1 and CDR2: MNHEY and SVGAGI. Here the CDR3 reads CASSYGTDAAVYNEQFF. The CDR3 DNA reads TGTGCCAGCAGTTACGGGACAGACGCCGCCGTCTACAATGAGCAGTTCTTC.

This sequence joins TRBV15 and TRBJ1-4; D is unclear. V gave up 1 base and J gave up 8 bases, with 11 bases separating them. This CDR3 has 14 residues. CDR1 and CDR2 (germline): LNHNV, YYDKDF (reference sequence). In nucleotides, the CDR3 is TGTGCCACCAGCAGAGTCCGGAGCGGGGAAAAACTGTTTTTT. Residues: CATSRVRSGEKLFF.

Ten or more counts support this clonotype. The chain uses TRBV20-1 and TRBJ1-5; unclear D gene. Per germline, CDR1 DFQATT and CDR2 SNEGSKA (reference sequence). The CDR3 totals 14 residues. The V end lost 3 bases, the J end lost 0 bases, and 9 bases lay between the germline ends. CDR3 sequence: CSASLWDSNQPQHF. DNA for the CDR3: TGCAGTGCTAGCTTGTGGGATAGCAATCAGCCCCAGCATTTT.

This clonotype was picked up many times. The chain combines TRBV7-2 with TRBJ2-5, with D maybe TRBD1 (6 bases). Trimming took 0 bases from V and 3 from J, leaving 11 bases between them. Germline CDR1 reads SGHTA; CDR2 reads FQGNSA. This CDR3 has 15 amino acids. The DNA of the CDR3 is TGTGCCAGCAGCTTAGCCCAGGGGAGCGAAGAGACCCAGTACTTC. Its translation is CASSLAQGSEETQYF.

This clonotype was recorded at least ten times. J is TRBJ1-2 and V is TRBV5-1, with 8 bases matching TRBD1. The V and J ends lost 0 bases and 6 bases, in that order; junction bases with no gene match: 4. The CDR3 consists of 14 residues. Germline CDR1 SGHRS, CDR2 YFSETQ. The CDR3: CASSLARDRNGYTF. The CDR3 region has the DNA TGCGCCAGCAGCTTGGCCAGGGACAGGAATGGCTACACCTTC.

This clonotype has at least ten counts. V usage is TRBV20-1 and J usage is TRBJ1-2; TRBD1 is a possible D gene (5 bases). The CDR3 is made up of 14 amino acids. V lost 2 bases and J 4 bases, leaving 14 bases between the germline ends. The germline V gene has CDR1 DFQATT and CDR2 SNEGSKA (reference sequence). The CDR3 DNA sequence: TGCAGTGCTAGACCCCCGGGGCCACCCTATGGCTACACCTTC. It specifies CSARPPGPPYGYTF.

In this sample, this clonotype turned up many times. The chain has TRBV6-2 or TRBV6-3 and TRBJ1-5; tentative D call: TRBD1 (6 bases). V lost 4 bases and J 5 bases, leaving 15 bases between the germline ends. CDR1 and CDR2 (germline): MNHEY, SVGEGT. The CDR3 is 15 amino acids. CDR3 amino acids: CASSSYREWDQPQHF. The CDR3 bases are TGTGCCAGCAGTTCTTACAGGGAATGGGATCAGCCCCAGCATTTT.

Concerning this clonotype itself: The CDR3 ends on some other residue instead of the conserved phenylalanine or tryptophan, so this is likely a read error. V usage is TRBV7-2 and J usage is TRBJ2-3, with no clear D. Between the trimmed V and J ends, which lost 3 bases and 2 bases, there was a span of 6 bases. CDR1 and CDR2 from the germline V gene are SGHTA and FQGNSA. This CDR3 region has 13 residues. The CDR3 protein is CASSFTFTDTQYY. In nucleotides, the CDR3 is TGTGCCAGCAGCTTTACTTTCACAGATACGCAGTATTAT.

This clonotype was detected only a few times. The chain uses TRBV9 and TRBJ1-4; D unresolved. V lost 0 bases and J lost 8, with 11 bases in between. The CDR3 loop spans 14 amino acids. Per germline, CDR1 SGDLS and CDR2 YYNGEE. CDR3 loop: CASSVGIRGEKLFF. The CDR3 nucleotides are TGTGCCAGCAGCGTAGGGATCCGAGGAGAAAAACTGTTTTTT. Variable domain in full (rest from reference TRBV9 and TRBJ1-4): DSGVTQTPKHLITATGQRVTLRCSPRSGDLSVYWYQQSLDQGLQFLIQYYNGEERAKGNILERFSAQQFPDLHSELNLSSLELGDSALYFCASSVGIRGEKLFFGSGTQLSVL.

This clonotype was observed at least ten times. The genes are TRBV7-2 and TRBJ1-6; 9 bases map to TRBD1. CDR1 and CDR2 (germline): SGHTA, FQGNSA. The CDR3 sequence is 15 residues long. The V and J ends lost 3 bases and 6 bases, in that order; junction bases with no gene match: 3. The CDR3 here is CASSLPGQGNSPLHF. As DNA, the CDR3 is TGTGCCAGCAGCTTGCCGGGACAGGGTAATTCACCCCTCCACTTT.

This clonotype was detected a few times. The chain carries TRBV6-1 and TRBJ2-1, with 7 positions matching TRBD2. Germline-derived CDR1 and CDR2 are MNHNS and SASEGT. Trimming removed 6 bases from V and 7 bases from J; junction bases left unmatched: 9. The CDR3 loop spans 14 amino acids. The CDR3 sequence: CASRAGFYRNEQFF. CDR3 coding DNA: TGTGCCAGCAGAGCGGGGTTCTACAGGAATGAGCAGTTCTTC.

The CDR3 protein is CASSLTPSSTDTQYF. Written as DNA, the CDR3 is TGTGCCAGCAGCTTGACCCCTAGCAGCACAGATACGCAGTATTTT. The V call is TRBV7-3, the J call TRBJ2-3; a possible D gene is TRBD2 (5 bases). Germline CDR1 and CDR2: SGHTA and FQGTGA. The germline V and J ends were trimmed by 3 bases and 0 bases, with 10 bases remaining between them. The length of the CDR3 is 15 residues.

This clonotype has just a few counts. The rearrangement uses TRBV6-6 and TRBJ2-5, with TRBD1 identical over 9 bases. The CDR3 extends over 13 amino acids. Germline assignment: CDR1 MNHNY and CDR2 SVGAGI (reference sequence). The V segment lost 5 bases and the J segment 7 bases; nucleotides outside the gene matches: 5. The CDR3 loop is CASSQTGGGTQYF. The CDR3, as DNA: TGTGCCAGCAGTCAGACAGGGGGAGGGACCCAGTACTTC.

This clonotype was recorded many times. V usage is TRBV20-1 and J usage is TRBJ2-3, with 13 bases aligning to TRBD2. The CDR3 has 15 residues. Germline CDR1 DFQATT, CDR2 SNEGSKA (reference sequence). V was pared by 0 bases and J by 5 bases, with 2 bases of the junction left unmatched. The CDR3 bases are TGCAGTGCTAGAGATCGGACTAGCGGGGGAGATACGCAGTATTTT. Translating it yields CSARDRTSGGDTQYF.

The rearrangement links TRBV5-1 to TRBJ2-2; TRBD2 aligns across 11 bases. The germline V gene has CDR1 SGHRS and CDR2 YFSETQ. With V trimmed by 5 bases and J by 7 bases, 7 bases remained unmatched. This CDR3 has 15 residues. The CDR3 DNA is TGCGCCAGCAGACCGACCGGGACTAGCGGCGGGGAGCTGTTTTTT. It encodes CASRPTGTSGGELFF. Full variable domain (missing parts from reference TRBV5-1 and TRBJ2-2): KAGVTQTPRYLIKTRGQQVTLSCSPISGHRSVSWYQQTPGQGLQFLFEYFSETQRNKGNFPGRFSGRQFSNSRSEMNVSTLELGDSALYLCASRPTGTSGGELFFGEGSRLTVL.

This clonotype was recorded many times. CDR3 nucleotides: TGCAGTGCACGCCTGACAGGGAGGACAGATACGCAGTATTTT. Its protein is CSARLTGRTDTQYF. The chain uses TRBV20-1 and TRBJ2-3; D possibly corresponds to TRBD1 (7 bases). CDR1 is DFQATT and CDR2 is SNEGSKA in the germline V gene (reference sequence). Deletions cut 6 bases from V and 3 bases from J, with 16 bases between. There are 14 residues in the CDR3.